This TCR beta chain is drawn from a study of blood T cell repertoires in COVID-19. About the research overall: Donors in the United States, Italy and Spain gave samples during acute or convalescent COVID-19.

Original processing notes: How many nucleated cells were present was estimated from reference gene primer amplification. Only in-frame clones appear in the TCRdb table, and some are missing; sequencing was by immunoSEQ multiplex PCR. The V and J calls and clone size come from that table; D and trimming were worked out from the DNA. The table includes about 88,000 clones, approximately 90% detected once. Comments on this clone: Distinct nucleotide sequences in the sample also encode this CDR3.

The CDR3 is made up of 13 amino acids. Germline V gene lookup returns CDR1 MNHEY and CDR2 SVGAGI. With 6 bases removed from V and 0 bases from J, the gap between germline ends came to 3 bases. Sequenced: peripheral blood. V and J are TRBV6-5 and TRBJ1-6; D unclear. The receptor was derived from a human donor with active COVID-19. The donor label of this sample is uncertain. CDR3 nucleotides: TGTGCCAGCAGGCGCTCCTATAATTCACCCCTCCACTTT. As protein: CASRRSYNSPLHF.